What follows is one T cell receptor beta chain and its context. Antigen: not known. Combining a sample-barcoded 5' primer with a J-beta primer mix, a second PCR ran for 7 to 11 cycles. Via MiXCR, TCRdb re-called the 5' RACE reads, giving one row per CDR3 protein. The sample carries about a million distinct CDR3 sequences, less than 45% recorded once. These data are taken from a study of blood T cells in healthy people across ages. Overall study findings and caveats: Greater diversity and more naive CD4+ cells were seen in long-lived donors than in aged donors.

With each sample, at least 6 micrograms of total RNA were extracted. The sequenced material came from blood. This sequence originates from a man younger than 35 in good health.

CDR3 coding DNA: TGTGCCACCAGTAGGGACACCAGCAATCAGCCCCAGCATTTT. Its protein product is CATSRDTSNQPQHF. The chain couples TRBV24-1 to TRBJ1-5; D is perhaps TRBD1 (6 bases). Trimming took off 6 bases at V and 1 base at J, with 9 bases between the two ends. The CDR3 spans 14 residues. CDR1 KGHDR and CDR2 SFDVKD come from the germline V gene.